This entry concerns a single T cell receptor (beta chain). CDR1 LGHDT and CDR2 YNNKEL come from the germline V gene (reference sequence). Losses at the gene ends were 1 base for V and 2 bases for J; bases not matched to a gene: 2. CDR3 length: 15 amino acids. FACS enriched CD8+ TEMRA cells, while bulk CD8+ and CD4+ were negatively isolated. This sample is drawn from a study of CD8 T cells in Susac syndrome. Random hexamers were used to reverse transcribe the RNA input (about 0.45 to 1 ug). MiXCR, run by TCRdb on the immunoSEQ multiplex PCR reads, gives a single entry per CDR3 protein. The table records about 210,000 distinct CDR3 sequences, around 95% of them present only once.

The genes are TRBV3-1 and TRBJ2-3; 8 bases fit TRBD1. Material for sequencing was CD4+ T cells from PBMCs. The clonotype was recovered from a human donor with multiple sclerosis. Here the CDR3 reads CASSQGQGPTDTQYF. The DNA of the CDR3 is TGTGCCAGCAGCCAAGGACAGGGGCCCACAGATACGCAGTATTTT.